This entry lists 2 T cell receptor beta chains sequenced from one sample in a study of T-cell memory formation after mild COVID-19. TCRdb re-called the 5' RACE reads through MiXCR, storing one row per CDR3 protein. The sample lists under 650,000 distinct CDR3 sequences, over 15% occurring once. Sequenced: PBMCs or a T cell subset sorted from them (not recorded which). Receptors were obtained from an adult woman who had mild COVID-19 (a few samples of this study predate the infection). Cell type and time point are not known.

This clonotype was picked up a small number of times. This chain uses TRBV20-1 with TRBJ2-7; 7 bases match TRBD2. In germline, CDR1 is DFQATT, CDR2 SNEGSKA (reference sequence). With 2 bases clipped from V and 3 bases from J, the junction kept 10 bases outside the gene matches. The CDR3 is made up of 15 amino acids. This chain's CDR3 is CSARKKRDPYYEQYF. The CDR3 nucleotides read TGCAGTGCTAGAAAAAAGCGGGACCCTTACTACGAGCAGTACTTC.

This clonotype was seen only a few times. V usage is TRBV5-1 and J usage is TRBJ2-3, with TRBD2 identical over 7 bases. This CDR3 comprises 16 residues. Germline V lookup: CDR1 SGHRS, CDR2 YFSETQ. V trimming: 0 bases; J trimming: 2 bases; junction bases outside the gene matches: 6. As DNA, the CDR3 is TGCGCCAGCAGCTTGGGGGCCCTAGCGGCCACAGATACGCAGTATTTT. Its translation: CASSLGALAATDTQYF.